Listed below are T cell receptor beta chains from one sample, sequenced in a study of blood T cell repertoires in COVID-19. The table came from immunoSEQ multiplex PCR; TCRdb's copy has only in-frame clones and leaves some out. The sample carries about 140,000 clones, 81% recorded once. The sequenced material came from peripheral blood. The receptors come from a human donor in a cohort sampled during active COVID-19. Each CDR3 is given with its conserved first and last residue. A D gene is named only where the DNA matches it firmly. Clone size is given for some rows only: seen once, a few or many times, or a class if the clone is expanded.

j_call | clone_size | d_call | v_call | cdr3_aa | cdr3_nt
TRBJ1-2 | NA | TRBD1 | TRBV29-1 | CSVGGQGYGYTF | TGCAGCGTTGGGGGACAGGGTTATGGCTACACCTTC
TRBJ1-1 | NA | NA | TRBV9 | CASSPQVTSNTEAFF | TGTGCCAGCAGCCCCCAGGTTACCTCGAACACTGAAGCTTTCTTT
TRBJ2-7 | once | TRBD2 | TRBV9 | CASSVRSGSPEQYF | TGTGCCAGCAGCGTACGTAGCGGGAGTCCCGAGCAGTACTTC
TRBJ1-1 | NA | NA | TRBV9 | CASSVENSYNTEAFF | TGTGCCAGCAGCGTAGAGAACAGTTATAACACTGAAGCTTTCTTT
TRBJ2-7 | NA | TRBD2 | TRBV19 | CASTTSGSGYEQYF | TGTGCCAGTACGACTAGCGGGAGTGGATACGAGCAGTACTTC
TRBJ2-7 | NA | TRBD2 | TRBV6-2/TRBV6-3 | CASSYGSGGTYEQYF | TGTGCCAGCAGTTACGGGTCGGGAGGTACCTACGAGCAGTACTTC
TRBJ1-5 | NA | NA | TRBV4-3 | CASSQERDSSNQPQHF | TGCGCCAGCAGCCAAGAAAGAGACAGCAGCAATCAGCCCCAGCATTTT
TRBJ2-3 | NA | TRBD2 | TRBV27 | CASSLGVAGGDTQYF | TGTGCCAGCAGTTTGGGCGTAGCGGGGGGAGATACGCAGTATTTT
TRBJ1-6 | many | TRBD1 | TRBV6-5 | CASSSQGAVSPLHF | TGTGCCAGCAGCTCGCAGGGGGCGGTTTCACCCCTCCACTTT
TRBJ2-7 | NA | TRBD2 | TRBV19 | CASRKTSGSSYEQYF | TGTGCCAGTCGCAAGACTAGCGGGAGCTCCTACGAGCAGTACTTC
TRBJ2-5 | NA | NA | TRBV7-9 | CASSFGIETQYF | TGTGCCAGCAGCTTCGGGATAGAGACCCAGTACTTC
TRBJ2-7 | NA | TRBD2 | TRBV4-1 | CASRQRVPSTSPSYEQYF | TGCGCCAGCAGGCAAAGGGTACCCTCGACTAGCCCCTCTTACGAGCAGTACTTC
TRBJ2-2 | few | NA | TRBV19 | CASSILPTTGELFF | TGTGCCAGTAGTATATTGCCTACCACCGGGGAGCTGTTTTTT
TRBJ1-5 | NA | TRBD1 | TRBV28 | CASSSPGQPPPQHF | TGTGCCAGCAGTTCTCCGGGACAGCCACCGCCCCAGCATTTT
TRBJ1-1 | NA | NA | TRBV19 | CASSTKTGLAFF | TGTGCCAGTAGTACAAAAACAGGGCTGGCTTTCTTT
TRBJ2-7 | once | TRBD2 | TRBV24-1 | CATSDLAGGNEQYF | TGTGCCACCAGTGATCTAGCGGGAGGTAACGAGCAGTACTTC
TRBJ1-2 | NA | TRBD1 | TRBV5-4 | CASSLGDRGGYTF | TGTGCCAGCAGCTTGGGGGACAGAGGGGGCTACACCTTC
TRBJ2-7 | few | NA | TRBV25-1 | CASSFKEVYF | TGTGCCAGCAGTTTTAAGGAGGTGTACTTC
TRBJ2-7 | once | TRBD1 | TRBV19 | CASSMGQALSYEQYF | TGTGCCAGTAGTATGGGACAGGCACTCTCCTACGAGCAGTACTTC
TRBJ2-7 | NA | NA | TRBV21-1 | CASSKAPGLRDYEQYF | TGTGCCAGCAGCAAAGCACCGGGACTCCGGGACTACGAGCAGTACTTC
TRBJ2-4 | NA | TRBD1 | TRBV19 | CASSQRQGQNIQYF | TGTGCCAGTAGCCAACGACAGGGCCAAAACATTCAGTACTTC